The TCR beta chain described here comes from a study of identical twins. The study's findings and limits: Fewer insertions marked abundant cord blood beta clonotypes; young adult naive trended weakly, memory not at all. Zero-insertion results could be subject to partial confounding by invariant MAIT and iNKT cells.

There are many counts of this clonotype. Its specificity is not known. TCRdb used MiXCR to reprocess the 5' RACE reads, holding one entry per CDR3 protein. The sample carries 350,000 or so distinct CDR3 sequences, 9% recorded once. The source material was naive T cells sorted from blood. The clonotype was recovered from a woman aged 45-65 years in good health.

The CDR3 DNA follows: TGCAGCGTCCCGACAGGGGGCGATTTTCATGAGCAGTTCTTC. Encoded protein: CSVPTGGDFHEQFF. The chain combines TRBV29-1 with TRBJ2-1; 10 nucleotides match TRBD1. CDR1 and CDR2 (germline): SQVTM, ANQGSEA. The J segment lost 8 bases and the V segment lost 6 bases, leaving 10 bases of the junction unmatched. The CDR3 is made up of 14 amino acids.